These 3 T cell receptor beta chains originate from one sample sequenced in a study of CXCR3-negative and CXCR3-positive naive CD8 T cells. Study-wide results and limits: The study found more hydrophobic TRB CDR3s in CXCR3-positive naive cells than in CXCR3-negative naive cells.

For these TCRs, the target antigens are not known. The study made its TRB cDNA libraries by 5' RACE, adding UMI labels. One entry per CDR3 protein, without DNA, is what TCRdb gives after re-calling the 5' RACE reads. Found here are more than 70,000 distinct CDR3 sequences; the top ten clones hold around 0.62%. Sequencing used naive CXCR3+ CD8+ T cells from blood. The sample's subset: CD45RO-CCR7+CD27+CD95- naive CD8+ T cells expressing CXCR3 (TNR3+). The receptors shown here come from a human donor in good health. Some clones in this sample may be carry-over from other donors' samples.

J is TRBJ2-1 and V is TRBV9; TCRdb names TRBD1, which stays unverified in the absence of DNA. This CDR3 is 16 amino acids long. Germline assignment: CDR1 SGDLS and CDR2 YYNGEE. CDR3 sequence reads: CASSLGDRGFLHEQFF. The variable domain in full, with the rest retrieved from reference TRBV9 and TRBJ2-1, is DSGVTQTPKHLITATGQRVTLRCSPRSGDLSVYWYQQSLDQGLQFLIQYYNGEERAKGNILERFSAQQFPDLHSELNLSSLELGDSALYFCASSLGDRGFLHEQFFGPGTRLTVL.

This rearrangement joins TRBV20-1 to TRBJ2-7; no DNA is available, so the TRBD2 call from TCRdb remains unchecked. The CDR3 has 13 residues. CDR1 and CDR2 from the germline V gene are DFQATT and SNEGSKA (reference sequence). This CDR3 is CSAREGRGYEQYF.

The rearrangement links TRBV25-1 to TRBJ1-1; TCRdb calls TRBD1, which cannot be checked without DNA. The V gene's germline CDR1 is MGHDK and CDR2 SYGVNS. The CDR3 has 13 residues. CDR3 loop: CASSDTWDRGAFF. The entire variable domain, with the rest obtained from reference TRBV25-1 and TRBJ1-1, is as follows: EADIYQTPRYLVIGTGKKITLECSQTMGHDKMYWYQQDPGMELHLIHYSYGVNSTEKGDLSSESTVSRIRTEHFPLTLESARPSHTSQYLCASSDTWDRGAFFGQGTRLTVV.